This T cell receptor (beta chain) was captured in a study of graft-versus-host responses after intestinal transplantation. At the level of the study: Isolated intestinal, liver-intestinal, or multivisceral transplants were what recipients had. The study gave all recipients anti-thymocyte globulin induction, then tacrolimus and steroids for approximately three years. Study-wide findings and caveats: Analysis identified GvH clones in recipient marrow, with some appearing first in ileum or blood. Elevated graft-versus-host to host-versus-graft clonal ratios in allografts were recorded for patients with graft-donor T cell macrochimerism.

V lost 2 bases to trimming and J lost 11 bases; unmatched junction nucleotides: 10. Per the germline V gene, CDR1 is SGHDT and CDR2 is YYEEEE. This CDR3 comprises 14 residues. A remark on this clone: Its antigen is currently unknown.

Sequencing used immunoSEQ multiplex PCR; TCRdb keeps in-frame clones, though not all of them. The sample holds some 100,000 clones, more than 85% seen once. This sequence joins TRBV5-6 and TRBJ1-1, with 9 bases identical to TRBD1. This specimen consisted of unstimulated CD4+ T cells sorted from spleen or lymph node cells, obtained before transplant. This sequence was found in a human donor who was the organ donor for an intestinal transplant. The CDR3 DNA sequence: TGTGCCAGCAGCTTTCTCCAGACAGGGGGTGTTGCTTTCTTT. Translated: CASSFLQTGGVAFF.